The sequence of this T cell receptor (beta chain) was determined in a study of blood T cell repertoires in COVID-19. Study-wide context: COVID-19 samples collected from the United States, Italy and Spain covered acute and convalescent phases.

The CDR3 consists of 16 residues. V shed 3 bases and J 2 bases; nucleotides not matched to a gene: 8. In germline, CDR1 is LNHNV, CDR2 YYDKDF (reference sequence). In its sample, this clone was seen a few times. Libraries were prepared by immunoSEQ multiplex PCR; TCRdb keeps only in-frame clonotypes and omits some of them. The table has about 130,000 clones, about 90% seen once. V and J are TRBV15 and TRBJ2-3, with 7 bases identical to TRBD1. The receptor was isolated from a woman between 50 and 59 years old who had recovered from COVID-19. Material: peripheral blood. DNA of the CDR3: TGTGCCACCAGCAGTGGGGACAGCTCTGTCACAGATACGCAGTATTTT. It yields the protein CATSSGDSSVTDTQYF.